The subject of this entry is one T cell receptor beta chain. The target antigen is unknown. This entry is derived from a study of cytomegalovirus exposure and HLA in healthy donors. Study summary: HLA-typed donors were the source of about 85 million unique TCRs, which an early data release held. Study-level findings and limits: Researchers catalogued approximately 170 TCR beta chains as cytomegalovirus-associated. In a later analysis, parvovirus B19, influenza, CMV and Epstein-Barr virus appeared linked to several top co-occurrence clusters.

The V segment lost 5 bases and the J segment 7 bases; nucleotides outside the gene matches: 22. The germline CDR1 and CDR2 sequences are MGHRA and YSYEKL. This CDR3 is built from 18 residues. PCR was performed using 60 Vbeta and 13 Jbeta primers. Sequencing used immunoSEQ multiplex PCR; TCRdb keeps in-frame clones, though not all of them. The sample consists of 150,000 or so clones, roughly 80% of them appearing once. The sequence was collected from a female donor in good health and CMV-seronegative. V usage is TRBV4-1 and J usage is TRBJ1-2, with TRBD1 matching 7 bases. Sequencing input: PBMCs. CDR3 residues: CASSTLKSKSGDSSGYTF. In DNA form, the CDR3 reads TGCGCCAGCAGCACCCTGAAGAGTAAGAGTGGGGACAGCAGTGGCTACACCTTC.